This T cell receptor (beta chain) was found in a study of T cell responses to AZD1222 COVID-19 vaccine. The repertoire was sequenced with immunoSEQ multiplex PCR; TCRdb's copy has only in-frame clones and lacks some. This table holds tens of thousands of clones, around 80% found once. CDR3 size: 16 residues. J gave up 7 bases and V 2 bases, and 7 bases lay outside the gene matches. Germline values: CDR1 MNHEY, CDR2 SVGAGI. This TCR was recovered from an adult in good health. The chain couples TRBV6-5 to TRBJ2-2, with 10 bases fitting TRBD1. Sequencing used peripheral blood, obtained on day 0 of AZD1222 vaccination. The CDR3 DNA is TGTGCCAGCAGTTACCCCCGACAGGGGGCGGTCGGGGAGCTGTTTTTT. Its translation: CASSYPRQGAVGELFF.